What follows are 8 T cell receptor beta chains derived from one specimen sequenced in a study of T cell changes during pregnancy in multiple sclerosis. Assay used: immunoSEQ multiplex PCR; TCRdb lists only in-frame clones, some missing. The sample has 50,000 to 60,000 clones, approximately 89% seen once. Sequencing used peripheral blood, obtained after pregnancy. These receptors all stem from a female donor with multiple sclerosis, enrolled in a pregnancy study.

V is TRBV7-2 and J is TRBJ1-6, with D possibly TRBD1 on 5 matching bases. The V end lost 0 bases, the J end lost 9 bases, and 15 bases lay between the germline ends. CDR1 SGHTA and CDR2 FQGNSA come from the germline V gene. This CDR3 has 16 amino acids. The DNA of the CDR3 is TGTGCCAGCAGCTTAGCTGCGGGGGGTTTTATTTCACCCCTCCACTTT. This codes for CASSLAAGGFISPLHF.

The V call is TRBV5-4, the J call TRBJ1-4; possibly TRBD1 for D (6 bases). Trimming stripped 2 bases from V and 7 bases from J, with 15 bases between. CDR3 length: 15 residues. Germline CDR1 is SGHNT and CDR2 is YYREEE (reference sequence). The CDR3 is CASSLYRANGEKLFF. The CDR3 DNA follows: TGTGCCAGCAGCTTATACAGGGCCAATGGTGAAAAACTGTTTTTT.

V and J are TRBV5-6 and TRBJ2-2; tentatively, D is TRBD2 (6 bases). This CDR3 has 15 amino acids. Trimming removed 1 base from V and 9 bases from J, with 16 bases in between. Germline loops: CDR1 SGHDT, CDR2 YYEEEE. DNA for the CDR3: TGTGCCAGCAGCTTGCGCGGGGATCCTTTCCGGGAGCTGTTTTTT. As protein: CASSLRGDPFRELFF.

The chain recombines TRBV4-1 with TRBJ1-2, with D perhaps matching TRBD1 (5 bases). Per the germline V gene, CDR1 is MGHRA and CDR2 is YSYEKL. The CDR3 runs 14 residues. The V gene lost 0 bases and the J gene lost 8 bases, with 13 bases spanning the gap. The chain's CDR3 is CASSQDQGLWGYTF. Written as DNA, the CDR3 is TGCGCCAGCAGCCAAGATCAGGGCCTCTGGGGCTACACCTTC.

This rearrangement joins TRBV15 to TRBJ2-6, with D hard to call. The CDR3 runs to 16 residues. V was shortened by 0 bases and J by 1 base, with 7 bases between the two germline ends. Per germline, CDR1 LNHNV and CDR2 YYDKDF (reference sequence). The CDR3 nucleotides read TGTGCCACCAGCAGAGAACAAATTTCTGGGGCCAACGTCCTGACTTTC. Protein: CATSREQISGANVLTF.

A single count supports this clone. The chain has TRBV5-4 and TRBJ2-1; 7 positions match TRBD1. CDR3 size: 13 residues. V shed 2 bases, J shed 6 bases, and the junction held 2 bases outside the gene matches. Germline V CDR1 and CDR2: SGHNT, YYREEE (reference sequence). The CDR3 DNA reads TGTGCCAGCAGCTTAACAGGGGTCAATGAGCAGTTCTTC. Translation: CASSLTGVNEQFF.

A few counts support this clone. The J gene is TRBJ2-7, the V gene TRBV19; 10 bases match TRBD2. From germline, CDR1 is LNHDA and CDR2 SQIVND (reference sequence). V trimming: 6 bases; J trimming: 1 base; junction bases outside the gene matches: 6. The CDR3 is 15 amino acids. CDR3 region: CASSPGLASSYEQYF. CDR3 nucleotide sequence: TGTGCCAGTAGCCCGGGACTAGCGTCGTCCTACGAGCAGTACTTC.

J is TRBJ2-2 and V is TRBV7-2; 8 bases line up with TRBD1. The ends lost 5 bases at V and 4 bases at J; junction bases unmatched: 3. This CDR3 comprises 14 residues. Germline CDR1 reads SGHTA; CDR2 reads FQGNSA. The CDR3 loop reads CASSATGGTGELFF. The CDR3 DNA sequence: TGTGCCAGCAGCGCAACAGGGGGCACCGGGGAGCTGTTTTTT.